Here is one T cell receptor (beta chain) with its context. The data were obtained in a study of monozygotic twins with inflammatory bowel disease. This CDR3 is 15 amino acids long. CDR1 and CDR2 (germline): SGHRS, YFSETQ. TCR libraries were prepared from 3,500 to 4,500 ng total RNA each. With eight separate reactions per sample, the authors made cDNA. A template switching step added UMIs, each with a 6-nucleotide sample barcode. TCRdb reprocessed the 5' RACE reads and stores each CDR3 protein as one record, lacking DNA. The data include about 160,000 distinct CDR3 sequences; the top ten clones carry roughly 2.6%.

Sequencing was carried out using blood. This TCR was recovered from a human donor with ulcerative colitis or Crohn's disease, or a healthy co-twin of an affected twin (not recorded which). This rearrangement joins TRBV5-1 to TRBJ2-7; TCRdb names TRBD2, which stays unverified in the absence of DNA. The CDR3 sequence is CASSWGLADSYEQYF.